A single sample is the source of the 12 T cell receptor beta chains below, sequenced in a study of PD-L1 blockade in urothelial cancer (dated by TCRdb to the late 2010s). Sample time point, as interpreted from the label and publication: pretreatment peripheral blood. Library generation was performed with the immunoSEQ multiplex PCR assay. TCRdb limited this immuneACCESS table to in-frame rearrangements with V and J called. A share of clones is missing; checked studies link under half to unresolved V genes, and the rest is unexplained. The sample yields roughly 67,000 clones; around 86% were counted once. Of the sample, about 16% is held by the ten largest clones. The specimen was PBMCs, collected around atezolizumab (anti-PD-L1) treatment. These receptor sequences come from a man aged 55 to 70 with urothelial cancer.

For the CDR3, the DNA is TGTGCCAGCAGCCCCCTCGCTGGGGCGGGGGGCAGCTACGAGCAGTACTTC. It encodes CASSPLAGAGGSYEQYF. The chain uses TRBV7-2 and TRBJ2-7; 8 bases agree with TRBD2. V lost 5 bases, J lost 3 bases, and 15 bases stayed unmatched. Per the germline V gene, CDR1 is SGHTA and CDR2 is FQGNSA. CDR3 size: 17 residues.

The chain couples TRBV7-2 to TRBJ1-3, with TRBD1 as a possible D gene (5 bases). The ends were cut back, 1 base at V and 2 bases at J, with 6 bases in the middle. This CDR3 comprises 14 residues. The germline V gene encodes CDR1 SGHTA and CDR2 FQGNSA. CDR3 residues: CASSLVGPGNTIYF. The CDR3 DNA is TGTGCCAGCAGCTTAGTGGGGCCTGGAAACACCATATATTTT.

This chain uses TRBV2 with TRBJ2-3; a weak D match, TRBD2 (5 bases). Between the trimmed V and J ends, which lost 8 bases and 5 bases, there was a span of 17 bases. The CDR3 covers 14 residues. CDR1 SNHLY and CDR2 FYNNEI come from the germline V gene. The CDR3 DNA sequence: TGTGCCAGCCTTCTTGGCCTAGCTAGAGATACGCAGTATTTT. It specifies CASLLGLARDTQYF. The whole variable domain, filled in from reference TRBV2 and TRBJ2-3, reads EPEVTQTPSHQVTQMGQEVILRCVPISNHLYFYWYRQILGQKVEFLVSFYNNEISEKSEIFDDQFSVERPDGSNFTLKIRSTKLEDSAMYFCASLLGLARDTQYFGPGTRLTVL.

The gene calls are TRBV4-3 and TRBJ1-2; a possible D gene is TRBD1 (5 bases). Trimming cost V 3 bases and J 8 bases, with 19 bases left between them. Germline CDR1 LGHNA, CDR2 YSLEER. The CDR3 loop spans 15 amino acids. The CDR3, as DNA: TGCGCCAGCAGCCATCAGACAGAAAGCCTCACCGGCTACACCTTC. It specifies CASSHQTESLTGYTF.

In DNA, the CDR3 is TGTGCCATCAGGTCCGGACTAGCGGGGGAAGAGACCCAGTACTTC. Translation gives CAIRSGLAGEETQYF. The genes are TRBV10-3 and TRBJ2-5; TRBD2 aligns across 13 bases. Germline CDR1 is ENHRY and CDR2 is SYGVKD. J was trimmed by 3 bases and V by 6 bases; bases with no gene match: 4. This CDR3 is built from 15 residues.

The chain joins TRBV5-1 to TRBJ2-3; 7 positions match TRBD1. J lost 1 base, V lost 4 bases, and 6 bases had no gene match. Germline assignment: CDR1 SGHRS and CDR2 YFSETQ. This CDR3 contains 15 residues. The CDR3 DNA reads TGCGCCAGCAGCACCCAAGGACAGGGCACAGATACGCAGTATTTT. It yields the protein CASSTQGQGTDTQYF.

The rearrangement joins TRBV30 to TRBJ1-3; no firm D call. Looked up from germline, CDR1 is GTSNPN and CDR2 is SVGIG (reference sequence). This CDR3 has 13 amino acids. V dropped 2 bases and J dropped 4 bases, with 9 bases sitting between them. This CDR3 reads CAWSTGFGNTIYF. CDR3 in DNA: TGTGCCTGGAGTACGGGGTTCGGAAACACCATATATTTT.

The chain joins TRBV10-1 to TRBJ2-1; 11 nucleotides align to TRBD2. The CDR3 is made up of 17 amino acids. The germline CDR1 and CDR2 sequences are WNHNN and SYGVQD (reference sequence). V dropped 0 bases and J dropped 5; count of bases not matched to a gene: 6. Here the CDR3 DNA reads TGCGCCAGCAGTGAGTCAGGTAGCGGGGGGGCGCACAATGAGCAGTTCTTC. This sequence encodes CASSESGSGGAHNEQFF.

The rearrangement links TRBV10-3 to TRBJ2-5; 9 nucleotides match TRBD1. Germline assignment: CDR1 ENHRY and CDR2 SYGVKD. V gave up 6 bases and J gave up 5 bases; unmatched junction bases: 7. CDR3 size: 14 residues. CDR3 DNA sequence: TGTGCCATCAGGTCGACAGGGGGTATGGAGACCCAGTACTTC. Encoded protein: CAIRSTGGMETQYF.

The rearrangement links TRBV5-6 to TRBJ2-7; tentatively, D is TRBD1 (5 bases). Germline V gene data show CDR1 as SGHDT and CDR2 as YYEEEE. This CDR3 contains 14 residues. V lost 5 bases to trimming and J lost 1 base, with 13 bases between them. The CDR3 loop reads CASSSPPGSYEQYF. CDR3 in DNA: TGTGCCAGCAGTTCGCCCCCAGGGTCCTACGAGCAGTACTTC.

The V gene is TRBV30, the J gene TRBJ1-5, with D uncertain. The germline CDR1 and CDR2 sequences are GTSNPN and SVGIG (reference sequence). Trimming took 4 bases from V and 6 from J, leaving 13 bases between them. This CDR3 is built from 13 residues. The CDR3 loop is CAWTSGGGQPQHF. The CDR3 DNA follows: TGTGCCTGGACTTCGGGAGGTGGTCAGCCCCAGCATTTT.

CDR3 nucleotides: TGTGCCAGCAGTGGACAGCTACTAAGAGATACCCAGTACTTC. This translates into CASSGQLLRDTQYF. The chain links TRBV6-1 to TRBJ2-5; possible D gene TRBD1, 5 bases. In germline, CDR1 is MNHNS, CDR2 SASEGT. V gave up 4 bases and J gave up 8 bases, with 17 bases separating them. This CDR3 region has 14 residues.